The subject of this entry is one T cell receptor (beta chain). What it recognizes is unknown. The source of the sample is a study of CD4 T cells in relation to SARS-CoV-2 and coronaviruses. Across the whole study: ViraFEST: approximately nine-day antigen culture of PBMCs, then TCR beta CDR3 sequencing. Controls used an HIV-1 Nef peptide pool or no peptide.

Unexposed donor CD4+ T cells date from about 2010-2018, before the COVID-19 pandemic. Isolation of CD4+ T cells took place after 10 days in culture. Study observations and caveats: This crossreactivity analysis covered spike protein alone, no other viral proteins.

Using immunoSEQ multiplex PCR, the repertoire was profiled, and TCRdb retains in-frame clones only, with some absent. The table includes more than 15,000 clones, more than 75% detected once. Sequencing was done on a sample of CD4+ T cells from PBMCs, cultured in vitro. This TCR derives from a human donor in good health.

The CDR3 DNA sequence: TGTGCCAGCAGAACCGGGACGGGTGATAATGAGCAGTTCTTC. It specifies CASRTGTGDNEQFF. The chain recombines TRBV6-5 with TRBJ2-1; D assignment may be TRBD1 or TRBD2 (5 bases each). Trimming pared 6 bases from V and 7 bases from J, leaving 16 bases between. The CDR3 covers 14 residues. Germline CDR1 reads MNHEY; CDR2 reads SVGAGI.